Each of the 14 T cell receptor beta chains below was sequenced from the same sample in a study of brain T cells in children with intractable seizures. Specified time point: blood from clinic visit 5 months post-surgery; TSC patient then seizure free. Only in-frame clones appear in the TCRdb table, and some are missing; sequencing was by immunoSEQ multiplex PCR. This repertoire shows 340,000 or so clones, over 90% found once; its top ten account for under 7%. Sequencing used peripheral blood, obtained approximately 5 months after surgery. These receptors all stem from a boy less than two years old with tuberous sclerosis and intractable seizures.

V usage is TRBV6-5 and J usage is TRBJ1-6; D might be TRBD1 (5 bases). Trimming took off 4 bases at V and 10 bases at J, with 14 bases between the two ends. The CDR3 is made up of 14 amino acids. Germline-derived CDR1 and CDR2 are MNHEY and SVGAGI. CDR3 region: CASSWGPKQSPLHF. The CDR3 DNA is TGTGCCAGCAGTTGGGGCCCGAAACAGTCACCCCTCCACTTT.

The chain carries TRBV18 and TRBJ2-7; D may be TRBD1 or TRBD2 (5 bases each). Germline loops: CDR1 KGHSH, CDR2 LQKENI. The CDR3 contains 14 residues. V was shortened by 2 bases and J by 2 bases, with 10 bases between the two germline ends. DNA of the CDR3: TGTGCCAGCTCACCATCAGGGACCACCTACGAGCAGTACTTC. Protein: CASSPSGTTYEQYF.

The CDR3 spells CASSSLPTGMNTEAFF. The CDR3 DNA follows: TGTGCCAGCAGCTCCTTACCGACAGGTATGAACACTGAAGCTTTCTTT. V gene TRBV7-8 combines with J gene TRBJ1-1; possibly TRBD1 for D (6 bases). Germline CDR1 SGHVS, CDR2 FQNEAQ. The V and J ends lost 4 bases and 0 bases respectively, with 15 bases between them. This CDR3 comprises 16 residues.

The count of this clone is one. The V gene is TRBV2, the J gene TRBJ2-5; D is uncertain. The germline V gene encodes CDR1 SNHLY and CDR2 FYNNEI. This CDR3 is built from 12 residues. Trimming took off 2 bases at V and 1 base at J, with 2 bases between the two ends. As DNA, the CDR3 is TGTGCCAGCAGTGAACCCCAAGAGACCCAGTACTTC. Amino acids: CASSEPQETQYF. Using reference TRBV2 and TRBJ2-5 for the parts outside the CDR3, the full variable domain is EPEVTQTPSHQVTQMGQEVILRCVPISNHLYFYWYRQILGQKVEFLVSFYNNEISEKSEIFDDQFSVERPDGSNFTLKIRSTKLEDSAMYFCASSEPQETQYFGPGTRLLVL.

The genes are TRBV11-3 and TRBJ2-5; 9 bases align to TRBD1. The CDR3 runs 13 residues. The ends lost 4 bases at V and 7 bases at J; junction bases unmatched: 4. Germline CDR1 SGHNT, CDR2 YENEEA. In DNA form, the CDR3 reads TGTGCCAGCAGCTCAACGACAGGGGGGACCCAGTACTTC. Its translation is CASSSTTGGTQYF. Variable domain in full (rest from reference TRBV11-3 and TRBJ2-5): EAGVVQSPRYKIIEKKQPVAFWCNPISGHNTLYWYLQNLGQGPELLIRYENEEAVDDSQLPKDRFSAERLKGVDSTLKIQPAELGDSAVYLCASSSTTGGTQYFGPGTRLLVL.

J is TRBJ1-6 and V is TRBV30; D gene uncertain. Per germline, CDR1 GTSNPN and CDR2 SVGIG (reference sequence). Trimming shortened V by 0 bases and J by 13 bases, and 7 bases separated the two germline ends. The CDR3 length is 11 residues. CDR3 sequence (DNA): TGTGCCTGGAGTGTAAGTGTGCCCCTCCACTTT. Its translation: CAWSVSVPLHF. The full variable domain, rest sourced from reference TRBV30 and TRBJ1-6, is SQTIHQWPATLVQPVGSPLSLECTVEGTSNPNLYWYRQAAGRGLQLLFYSVGIGQISSEVPQNLSASRPQDRQFILSSKKLLLSDSGFYLCAWSVSVPLHFGNGTRLTVT.

The chain is built from TRBV5-5 and TRBJ2-1; TRBD2 matches 7 bases. This CDR3 contains 15 residues. The V segment lost 2 bases and the J segment 5 bases; nucleotides outside the gene matches: 7. Germline lookup yields CDR1 SGHKS and CDR2 YYEKEE (reference sequence). The CDR3 loop reads CASSLGSSGHNEQFF. DNA of the CDR3: TGTGCCAGCAGCTTAGGGTCTAGCGGCCACAATGAGCAGTTCTTC.

Notes on this clone: The sample has other DNA sequences that encode this CDR3 too. This chain uses TRBV7-2 with TRBJ2-1; maybe TRBD1 (6 bases). The CDR3 extends over 13 amino acids. The V and J ends lost 5 bases and 4 bases respectively, with 9 bases between them. Germline CDR1 and CDR2: SGHTA and FQGNSA. CDR3 bases: TGTGCCAGCAGCCTAGGACAGTACAATGAGCAGTTCTTC. As protein: CASSLGQYNEQFF.

The chain uses TRBV6-5 and TRBJ1-2; 7 bases are shared with TRBD1. The CDR3 covers 15 residues. The V segment lost 0 bases and the J segment 5 bases; nucleotides outside the gene matches: 6. Germline V gives CDR1 MNHEY, CDR2 SVGAGI. The CDR3 sequence: CASSYSTGDQYGYTF. The CDR3, as DNA: TGTGCCAGCAGTTACTCTACAGGGGATCAGTATGGCTACACCTTC.

The V gene is TRBV9, the J gene TRBJ2-3; D gene uncertain. The CDR3 length is 15 residues. The ends were cut back, 2 bases at V and 4 bases at J, with 14 bases in the middle. Germline V gene sequence: CDR1 SGDLS, CDR2 YYNGEE. The CDR3 nucleotides read TGTGCCAGCAGCGTCCCGCTCTCGGCGGCAGATACGCAGTATTTT. It translates to CASSVPLSAADTQYF.

This chain uses TRBV7-9 with TRBJ2-1, with a weak D call TRBD2 (5 bases). Germline assignment: CDR1 SEHNR and CDR2 FQNEAQ (reference sequence). Trimming pared 2 bases from V and 2 bases from J, leaving 16 bases between. The CDR3 extends over 17 amino acids. For the CDR3, the DNA is TGTGCCAGCAGCTTACTTGCTGCGGGTCCGGCCTACAATGAGCAGTTCTTC. This translates into CASSLLAAGPAYNEQFF.

This CDR3 is CASSFRTPFANTGELFF. In nucleotides, the CDR3 is TGCGCCAGCAGCTTCCGGACTCCATTCGCGAACACCGGGGAGCTGTTTTTT. The chain joins TRBV5-1 to TRBJ2-2; D is perhaps TRBD2 (5 bases). Germline lookup yields CDR1 SGHRS and CDR2 YFSETQ. This CDR3 is 17 amino acids long. Between the trimmed V and J ends, which lost 2 bases and 0 bases, there was a span of 14 bases. Filled out from reference TRBV5-1 and TRBJ2-2, the complete variable domain reads KAGVTQTPRYLIKTRGQQVTLSCSPISGHRSVSWYQQTPGQGLQFLFEYFSETQRNKGNFPGRFSGRQFSNSRSEMNVSTLELGDSALYLCASSFRTPFANTGELFFGEGSRLTVL.

The chain uses TRBV30 and TRBJ2-7; no firm D call. The CDR3 has 13 residues. V was trimmed by 4 bases and J by 0 bases, leaving 10 bases between them. Per germline, CDR1 GTSNPN and CDR2 SVGIG (reference sequence). CDR3 sequence reads: CAWIAPDSYEQYF. The CDR3 DNA is TGTGCCTGGATCGCCCCGGACTCCTACGAGCAGTACTTC.

The rearrangement links TRBV6-5 to TRBJ2-1; 8 bases fit TRBD1. The germline V gene has CDR1 MNHEY and CDR2 SVGAGI. V shed 8 bases and J 8 bases; nucleotides not matched to a gene: 2. This CDR3 contains 11 residues. CDR3 amino acids: CASQGAHEQFF. CDR3 nucleotides: TGTGCCAGCCAGGGGGCCCATGAGCAGTTCTTC.